This TCR beta chain was recorded in a study of T cell repertoires in cytomegalovirus infection. In the study overall: Indicated by public TCR beta signatures were CMV infection and matching HLA type. Study results and limitations: CMV-specific TCR beta clonotypes restricted by HLA-C were the ones dominating the ex vivo response.

Germline CDR1 MNHEY, CDR2 SVGEGT. Trimming cost V 3 bases and J 5 bases; bases outside gene matches: 12. The CDR3 totals 16 residues. TCRdb re-analysed the reads in MiXCR, keeping a single row per CDR3 protein. The sample carries around 210,000 distinct CDR3 sequences, under 8.5% recorded once. This clonotype was picked up many times. No antigen is known for it. The chain is built from TRBV6-2 or TRBV6-3 and TRBJ1-1; 7 bases fit TRBD1. Sequenced input: PBMCs. The source of this sequence is a human donor in good health (CMV status not recorded). Some clones in this sample may be carry-over from other donors' samples. Here the CDR3 reads CASSYRTSGRGTEAFF. The DNA of the CDR3 is TGTGCCAGCAGTTATAGGACTTCCGGCAGGGGGACTGAAGCTTTCTTT.